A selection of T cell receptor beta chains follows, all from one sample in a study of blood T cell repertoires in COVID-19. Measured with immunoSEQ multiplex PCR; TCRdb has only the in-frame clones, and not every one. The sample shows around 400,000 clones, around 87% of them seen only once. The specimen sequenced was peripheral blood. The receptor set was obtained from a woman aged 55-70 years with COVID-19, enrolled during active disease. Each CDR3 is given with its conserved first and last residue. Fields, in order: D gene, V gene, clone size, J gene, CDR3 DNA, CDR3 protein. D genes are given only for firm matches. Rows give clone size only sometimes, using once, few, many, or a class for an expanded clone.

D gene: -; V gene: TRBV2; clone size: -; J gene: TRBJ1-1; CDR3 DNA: TGTGCCACTACGATTATGGGCCTCTCGAACACTGAAGCTTTCTTT; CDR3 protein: CATTIMGLSNTEAFF
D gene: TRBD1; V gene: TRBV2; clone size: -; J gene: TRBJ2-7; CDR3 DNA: TGTGCCAGCAGGGTACCGGGACAGGGGAAATACGAGCAGTACTTC; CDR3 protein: CASRVPGQGKYEQYF
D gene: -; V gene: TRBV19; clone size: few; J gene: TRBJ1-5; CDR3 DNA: TGTGCCAGTAGTATAGGTCCGGGGATACAGCCCCAGCATTTT; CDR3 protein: CASSIGPGIQPQHF
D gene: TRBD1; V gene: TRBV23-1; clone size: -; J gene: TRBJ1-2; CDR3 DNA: TGCGCCAGCAGTCAATGCGGCAGGGGGCGAGTATGGAATGGCTACACCTTC; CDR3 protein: CASSQCGRGRVWNGYTF
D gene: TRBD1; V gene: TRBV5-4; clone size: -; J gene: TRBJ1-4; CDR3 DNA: TGTGCCAGCAGTCCAGGCGGGACAGGGGGCGTACTGGAAAAACTGTTTTTT; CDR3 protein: CASSPGGTGGVLEKLFF
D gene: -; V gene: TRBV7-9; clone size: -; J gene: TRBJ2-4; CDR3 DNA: TGTGCCAGCAGCTTCCCTGACCCTGCGGCCATTCAGTACTTC; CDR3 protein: CASSFPDPAAIQYF
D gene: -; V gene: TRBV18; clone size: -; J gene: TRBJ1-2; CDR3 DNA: TGTGCCAGCTCATCGACGGAGTACTATGGCTACACCTTC; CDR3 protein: CASSSTEYYGYTF
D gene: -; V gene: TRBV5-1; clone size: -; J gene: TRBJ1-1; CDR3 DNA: TGCGCCAGCGGGTTCGACAGGACGCCGAACACTGAAGCTTTCTTT; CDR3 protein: CASGFDRTPNTEAFF
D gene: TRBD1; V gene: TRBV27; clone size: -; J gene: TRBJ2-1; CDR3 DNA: TGTGCCAGCAGTTTACCCGGGACAGGGAAAGATGAGCAGTTCTTC; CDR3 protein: CASSLPGTGKDEQFF
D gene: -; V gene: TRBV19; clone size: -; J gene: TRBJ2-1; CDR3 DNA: TGTGCCAGTAGTATAGGAACCGGCTCCTACAATGAGCAGTTCTTC; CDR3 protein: CASSIGTGSYNEQFF
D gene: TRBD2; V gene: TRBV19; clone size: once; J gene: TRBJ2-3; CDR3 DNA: TGTGCCAGTAGTATCGGCGGGGGGCCCTACACAGATACGCAGTATTTT; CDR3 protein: CASSIGGGPYTDTQYF
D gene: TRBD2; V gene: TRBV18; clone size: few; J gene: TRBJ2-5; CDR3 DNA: TGTGCCAGCTCACCAGTCTCGCTAGCGGGGGGTCCGTACCAAGAGACCCAGTACTTC; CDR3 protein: CASSPVSLAGGPYQETQYF
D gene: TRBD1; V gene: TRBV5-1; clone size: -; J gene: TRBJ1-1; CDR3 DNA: TGCGCCAGCAGCTTTTTAGACAGGGCGAACACTGAAGCTTTCTTT; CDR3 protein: CASSFLDRANTEAFF
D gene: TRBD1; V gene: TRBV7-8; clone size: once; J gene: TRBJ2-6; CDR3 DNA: TGTGCCAGCAGCTTCGACAGGGCGACTCCTGGGGCCAACGTCCTGACTTTC; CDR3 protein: CASSFDRATPGANVLTF
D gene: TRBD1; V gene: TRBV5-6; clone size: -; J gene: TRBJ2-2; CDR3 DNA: TGTGCCAGCAGCTGGACAGGGGGGACCGGGGAGCTGTTTTTT; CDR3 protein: CASSWTGGTGELFF
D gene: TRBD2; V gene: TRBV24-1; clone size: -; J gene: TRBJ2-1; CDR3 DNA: TGTGCCACCAGTGATAGATGGGGAGGGGTTGAGCAGTTCTTC; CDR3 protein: CATSDRWGGVEQFF
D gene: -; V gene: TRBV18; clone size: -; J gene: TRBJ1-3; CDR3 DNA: TGTGCCAGCTCAATCCCCGGGGGAAACACCATATATTTT; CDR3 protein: CASSIPGGNTIYF
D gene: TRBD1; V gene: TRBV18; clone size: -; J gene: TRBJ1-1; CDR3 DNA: TGTGCCAGCTCACCAGGCGCGACAGGGGTCACTGAAGCTTTCTTT; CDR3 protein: CASSPGATGVTEAFF
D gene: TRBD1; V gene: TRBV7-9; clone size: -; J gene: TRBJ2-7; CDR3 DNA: TGTGCCAGCAGCCCAGAACTGACAGGGGGCAAATCCTACGAGCAGTACTTC; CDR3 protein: CASSPELTGGKSYEQYF
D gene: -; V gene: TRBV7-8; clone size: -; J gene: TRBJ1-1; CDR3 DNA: TGTGCCAGCAGCACCGACGCGGGGAGTGAGAACACTGAAGCTTTCTTT; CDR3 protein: CASSTDAGSENTEAFF
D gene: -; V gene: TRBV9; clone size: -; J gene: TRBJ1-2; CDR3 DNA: TGTGCCAGCAGCGCCGTAGCAGGGTCCGAGGGCTACACCTTC; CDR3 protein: CASSAVAGSEGYTF
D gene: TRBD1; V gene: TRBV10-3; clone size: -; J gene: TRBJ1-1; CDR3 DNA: TGTGCCATCAGTGGGGACAGGGTTAGCACTGAAGCTTTCTTT; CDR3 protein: CAISGDRVSTEAFF
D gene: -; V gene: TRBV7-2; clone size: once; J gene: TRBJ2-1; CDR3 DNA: TGTGCCAGCAGCTTAGCGAAGGCAGGGAAAAATGAGCAGTTCTTC; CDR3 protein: CASSLAKAGKNEQFF
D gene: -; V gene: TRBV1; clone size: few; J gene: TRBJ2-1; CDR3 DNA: TGCACCAGCAGCCCGACTAGGGACAGGGCTTACAATGAGCAGTTCTTC; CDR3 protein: CTSSPTRDRAYNEQFF
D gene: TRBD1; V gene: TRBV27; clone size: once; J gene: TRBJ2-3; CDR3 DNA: TGTGCCAGCAGTTTATCGAGGGTCCGACAGGGGTATAACACAGATACGCAGTATTTT; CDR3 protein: CASSLSRVRQGYNTDTQYF
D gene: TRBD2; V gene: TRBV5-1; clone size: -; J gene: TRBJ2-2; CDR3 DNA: TGCGCCAGCAGCCCGGTGCGGGGGGGCCGTAACGGGGAGCTGTTTTTT; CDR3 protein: CASSPVRGGRNGELFF
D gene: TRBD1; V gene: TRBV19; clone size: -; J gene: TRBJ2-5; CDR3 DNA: TGTGCCAGTCGCGGACAGGGGGCTCGGGAGACCCAGTACTTC; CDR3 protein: CASRGQGARETQYF
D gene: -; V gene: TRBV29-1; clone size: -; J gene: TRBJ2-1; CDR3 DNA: TGCAGCGCCCGGAGGGGTGACAATGAGCAGTTCTTC; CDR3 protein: CSARRGDNEQFF
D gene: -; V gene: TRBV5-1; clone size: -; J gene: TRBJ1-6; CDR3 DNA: TGCGCCAGCAGCGTAGGGACAAGTAATTCACCCCTCCACTTT; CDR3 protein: CASSVGTSNSPLHF
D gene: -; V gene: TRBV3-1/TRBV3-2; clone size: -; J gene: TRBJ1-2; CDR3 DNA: TGTGCCAGCACCCCCAGCGGGGGAGGCTATGGCTACACCTTC; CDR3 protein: CASTPSGGGYGYTF
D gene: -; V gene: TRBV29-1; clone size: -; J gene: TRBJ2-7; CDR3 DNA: TGCAGCGTTGCCCTCCTAAGAGAGCAGTACTTC; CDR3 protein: CSVALLREQYF
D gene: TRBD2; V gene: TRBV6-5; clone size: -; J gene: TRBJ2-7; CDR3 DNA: TGTGCCAGCAGTTACGCGGCGTCTCGGGGGGCCTACGAGCAGTACTTC; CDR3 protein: CASSYAASRGAYEQYF
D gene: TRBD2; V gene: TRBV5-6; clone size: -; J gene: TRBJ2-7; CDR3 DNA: TGTGCCAGCAGCTTGGGGGACGGACTAGTTCCCTACGAGCAGTACTTC; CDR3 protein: CASSLGDGLVPYEQYF
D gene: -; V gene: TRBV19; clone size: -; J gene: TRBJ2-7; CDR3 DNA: TGTGCCAGTAGTATCTACCGGGACTCCTCCTACGAGCAGTACTTC; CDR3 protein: CASSIYRDSSYEQYF
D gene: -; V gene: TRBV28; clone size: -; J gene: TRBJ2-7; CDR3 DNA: TGTGCCAGCACGACAGGATTCTACGAGCAGTACTTC; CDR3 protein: CASTTGFYEQYF
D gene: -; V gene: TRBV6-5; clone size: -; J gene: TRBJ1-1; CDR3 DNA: TGTGCCAGTCAGGCTCCGGGGGGGAACACTGAAGCTTTCTTT; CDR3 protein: CASQAPGGNTEAFF
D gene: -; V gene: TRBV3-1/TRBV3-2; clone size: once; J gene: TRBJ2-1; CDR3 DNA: TGTGCCAGCAGCCCCGGGACACTTTACAATGAGCAGTTCTTC; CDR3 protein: CASSPGTLYNEQFF
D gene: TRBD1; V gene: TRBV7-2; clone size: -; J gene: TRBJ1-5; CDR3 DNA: TGTGCCAGCAGCTCACTTACCGACAACTACAGGGGGCCTCAGCCCCAGCATTTT; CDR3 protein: CASSSLTDNYRGPQPQHF
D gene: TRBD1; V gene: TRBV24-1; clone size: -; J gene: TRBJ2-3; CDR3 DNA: TGTGCCGTCGGACAGGCTTTTACAGATACGCAGTATTTT; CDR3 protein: CAVGQAFTDTQYF
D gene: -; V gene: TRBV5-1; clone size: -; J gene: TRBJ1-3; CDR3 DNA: TGCGCCAGCAGCTTGACAGGCCAGGGAAACACCATATATTTT; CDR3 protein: CASSLTGQGNTIYF
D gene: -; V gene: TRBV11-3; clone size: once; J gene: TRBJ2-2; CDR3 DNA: TGTGCCAGCAGCTTAGAGGGGCCAAACACCGGGGAGCTGTTTTTT; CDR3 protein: CASSLEGPNTGELFF
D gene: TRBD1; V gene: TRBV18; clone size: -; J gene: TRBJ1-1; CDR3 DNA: TGTGCCAGCTCGCAAGGACAGGGAGCCACTGAAGCTTTCTTT; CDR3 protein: CASSQGQGATEAFF
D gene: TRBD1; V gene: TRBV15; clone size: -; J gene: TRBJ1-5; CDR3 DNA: TGTGCCACCAGCAGAGAGGTGACAGGGCTATTTCCCCAGCATTTT; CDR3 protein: CATSREVTGLFPQHF
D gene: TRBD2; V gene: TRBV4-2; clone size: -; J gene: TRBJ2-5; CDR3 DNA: TGTGCCAGCAGCCCACTTACTAGCGGGGGAGGGGAGACCCAGTACTTC; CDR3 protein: CASSPLTSGGGETQYF
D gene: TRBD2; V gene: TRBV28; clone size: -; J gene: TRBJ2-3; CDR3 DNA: TGTGCCAGCGGGAAGACTAGCGGGGGGGTGGATACGCAGTATTTT; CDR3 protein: CASGKTSGGVDTQYF
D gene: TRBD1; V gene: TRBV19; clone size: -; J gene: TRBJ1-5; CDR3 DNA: TGTGCCAGCATGACAGGGTTTCAGCCCCAGCATTTT; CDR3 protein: CASMTGFQPQHF
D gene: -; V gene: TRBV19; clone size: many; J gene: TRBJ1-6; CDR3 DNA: TGTGCCAGTTCCCTTGCCCAGGGGAGCTCCTATAATTCACCCCTCCACTTT; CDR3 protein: CASSLAQGSSYNSPLHF